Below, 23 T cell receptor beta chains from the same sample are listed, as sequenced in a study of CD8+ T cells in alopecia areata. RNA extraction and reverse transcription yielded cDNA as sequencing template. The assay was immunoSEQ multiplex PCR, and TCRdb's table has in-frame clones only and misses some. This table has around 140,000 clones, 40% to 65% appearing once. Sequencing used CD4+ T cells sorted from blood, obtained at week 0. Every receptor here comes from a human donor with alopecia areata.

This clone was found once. This CDR3 is CASSLEPSGRAYNEQFF. CDR3 coding DNA: TGCGCCAGCAGCTTGGAACCTAGCGGGAGGGCCTACAATGAGCAGTTCTTC. This chain links TRBV5-1 with TRBJ2-1; 12 bases agree with TRBD2. Germline lookup yields CDR1 SGHRS and CDR2 YFSETQ. The CDR3 contains 17 residues. The V gene end was trimmed by 0 bases and the J gene end by 2 bases; junction bases not matched to a gene: 3.

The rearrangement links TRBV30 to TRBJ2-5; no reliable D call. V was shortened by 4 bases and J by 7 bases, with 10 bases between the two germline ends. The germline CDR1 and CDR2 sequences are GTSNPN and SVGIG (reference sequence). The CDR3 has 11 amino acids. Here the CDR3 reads CAWKPLTTQYF. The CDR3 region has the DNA TGTGCCTGGAAACCCCTAACGACCCAGTACTTC.

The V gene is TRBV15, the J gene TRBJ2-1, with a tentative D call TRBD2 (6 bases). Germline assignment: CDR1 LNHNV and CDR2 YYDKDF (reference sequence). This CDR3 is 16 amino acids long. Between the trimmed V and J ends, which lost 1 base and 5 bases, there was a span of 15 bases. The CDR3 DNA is TGTGCCACCAGCAGAGGTACAGGAGGGTTACACAATGAGCAGTTCTTC. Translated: CATSRGTGGLHNEQFF.

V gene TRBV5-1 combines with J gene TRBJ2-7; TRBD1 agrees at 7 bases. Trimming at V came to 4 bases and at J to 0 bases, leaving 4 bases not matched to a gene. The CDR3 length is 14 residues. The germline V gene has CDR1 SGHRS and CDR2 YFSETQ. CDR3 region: CASSLGQSSYEQYF. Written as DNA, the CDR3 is TGCGCCAGCAGCCTGGGACAGAGCTCCTACGAGCAGTACTTC.

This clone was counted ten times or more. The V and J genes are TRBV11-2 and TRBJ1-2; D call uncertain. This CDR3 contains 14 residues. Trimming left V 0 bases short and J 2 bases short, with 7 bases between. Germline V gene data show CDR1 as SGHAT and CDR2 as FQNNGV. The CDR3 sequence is CASSLETANYGYTF. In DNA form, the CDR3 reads TGTGCCAGCAGCTTAGAAACGGCGAACTATGGCTACACCTTC.

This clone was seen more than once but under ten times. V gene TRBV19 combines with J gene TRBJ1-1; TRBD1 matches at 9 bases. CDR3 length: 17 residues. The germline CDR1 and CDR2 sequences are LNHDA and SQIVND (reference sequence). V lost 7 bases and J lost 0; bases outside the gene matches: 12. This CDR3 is CASTPGDRVRMNTEAFF. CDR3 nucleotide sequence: TGTGCCAGTACTCCCGGGGACAGGGTTAGGATGAACACTGAAGCTTTCTTT.

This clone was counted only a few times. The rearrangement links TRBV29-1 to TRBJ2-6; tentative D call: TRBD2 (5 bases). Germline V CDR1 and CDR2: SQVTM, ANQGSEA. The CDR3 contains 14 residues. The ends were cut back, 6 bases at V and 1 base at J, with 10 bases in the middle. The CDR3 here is CSVAGISGANVLTF. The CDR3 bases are TGCAGCGTGGCCGGGATTTCTGGGGCCAACGTCCTGACTTTC.

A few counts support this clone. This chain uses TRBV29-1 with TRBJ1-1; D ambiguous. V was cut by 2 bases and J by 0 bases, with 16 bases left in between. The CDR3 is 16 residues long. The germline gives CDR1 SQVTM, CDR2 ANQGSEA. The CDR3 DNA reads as TGCAGCGTTGAACCACGGGTCGAGAGATTGAACACTGAAGCTTTCTTT. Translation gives CSVEPRVERLNTEAFF.

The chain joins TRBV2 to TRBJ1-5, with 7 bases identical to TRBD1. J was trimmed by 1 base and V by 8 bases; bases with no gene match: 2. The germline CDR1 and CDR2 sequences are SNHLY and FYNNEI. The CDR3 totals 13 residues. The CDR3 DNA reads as TGTGCCAGCGACAGGGAAAGCAATCAGCCCCAGCATTTT. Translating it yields CASDRESNQPQHF.

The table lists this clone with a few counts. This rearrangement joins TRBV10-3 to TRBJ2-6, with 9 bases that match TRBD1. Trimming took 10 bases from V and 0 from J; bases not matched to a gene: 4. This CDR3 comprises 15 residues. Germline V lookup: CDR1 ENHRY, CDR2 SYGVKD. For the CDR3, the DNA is TGTGCCACCGGACAGGGGACCTCTGGGGCCAACGTCCTGACTTTC. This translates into CATGQGTSGANVLTF.

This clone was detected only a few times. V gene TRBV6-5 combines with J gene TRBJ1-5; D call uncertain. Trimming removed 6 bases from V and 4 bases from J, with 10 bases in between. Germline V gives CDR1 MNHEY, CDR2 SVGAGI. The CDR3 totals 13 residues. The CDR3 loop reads CASRREENQPQHF. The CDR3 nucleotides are TGTGCCAGCAGAAGAGAAGAAAATCAGCCCCAGCATTTT.

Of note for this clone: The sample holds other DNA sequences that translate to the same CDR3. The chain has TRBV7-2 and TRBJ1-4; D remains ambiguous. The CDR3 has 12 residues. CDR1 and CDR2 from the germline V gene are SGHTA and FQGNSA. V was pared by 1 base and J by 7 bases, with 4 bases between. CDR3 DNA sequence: TGTGCCAGCAGCTTAGTTGGTGAAAAACTGTTTTTT. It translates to CASSLVGEKLFF.

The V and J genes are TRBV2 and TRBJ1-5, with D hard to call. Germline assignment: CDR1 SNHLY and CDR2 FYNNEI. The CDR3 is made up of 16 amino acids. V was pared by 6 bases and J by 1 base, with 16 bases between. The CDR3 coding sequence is TGTGCCAGCAGCGCGGTTTCCCCACGAAGCAATCAGCCCCAGCATTTT. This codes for CASSAVSPRSNQPQHF.

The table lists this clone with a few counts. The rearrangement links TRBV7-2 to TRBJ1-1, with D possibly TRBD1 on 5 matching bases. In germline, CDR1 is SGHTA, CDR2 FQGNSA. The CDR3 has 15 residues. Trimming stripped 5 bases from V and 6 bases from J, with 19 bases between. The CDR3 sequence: CASSPGTWKYPEAFF. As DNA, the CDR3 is TGTGCCAGCAGCCCGGGGACTTGGAAGTACCCTGAAGCTTTCTTT.

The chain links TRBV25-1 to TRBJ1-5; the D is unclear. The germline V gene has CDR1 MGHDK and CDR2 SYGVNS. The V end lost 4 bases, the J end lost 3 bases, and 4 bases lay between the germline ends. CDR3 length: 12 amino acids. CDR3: CASSGINQPQHF. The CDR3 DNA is TGTGCCAGCAGTGGGATCAATCAGCCCCAGCATTTT.

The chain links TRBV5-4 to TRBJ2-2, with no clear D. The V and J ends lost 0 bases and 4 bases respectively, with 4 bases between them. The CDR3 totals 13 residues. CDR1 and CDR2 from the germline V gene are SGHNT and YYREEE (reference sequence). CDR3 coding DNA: TGTGCCAGCAGCTTGGGCCTCACCGGGGAGCTGTTTTTT. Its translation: CASSLGLTGELFF.

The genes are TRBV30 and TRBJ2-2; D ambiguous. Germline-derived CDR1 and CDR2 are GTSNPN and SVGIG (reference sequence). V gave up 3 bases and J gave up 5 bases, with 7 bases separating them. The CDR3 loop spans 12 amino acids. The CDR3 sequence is CAWSFRTGELFF. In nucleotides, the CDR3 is TGTGCCTGGAGCTTCCGGACCGGGGAGCTGTTTTTT.

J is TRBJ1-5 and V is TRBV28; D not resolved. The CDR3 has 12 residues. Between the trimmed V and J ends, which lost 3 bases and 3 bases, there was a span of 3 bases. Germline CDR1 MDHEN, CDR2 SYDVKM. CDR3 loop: CASSFPNQPQHF. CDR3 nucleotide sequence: TGTGCCAGCAGTTTTCCCAATCAGCCCCAGCATTTT.

This CDR3 is CASSKDREHLGYTF. The DNA of the CDR3 is TGCGCCAGCAGCAAAGACAGGGAACACCTTGGCTACACCTTC. V and J are TRBV5-1 and TRBJ1-2, with TRBD1 matching over 7 bases. V dropped 4 bases and J dropped 7; count of bases not matched to a gene: 10. The CDR3 loop spans 14 amino acids. Germline CDR1 reads SGHRS; CDR2 reads YFSETQ.

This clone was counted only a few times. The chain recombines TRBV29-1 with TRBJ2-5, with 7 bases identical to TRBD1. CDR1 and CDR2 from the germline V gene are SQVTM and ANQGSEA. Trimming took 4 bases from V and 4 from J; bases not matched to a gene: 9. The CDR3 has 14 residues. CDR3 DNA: TGCAGCGTTGGGACCCGGGACAGAAGAGAGACCCAGTACTTC. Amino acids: CSVGTRDRRETQYF.

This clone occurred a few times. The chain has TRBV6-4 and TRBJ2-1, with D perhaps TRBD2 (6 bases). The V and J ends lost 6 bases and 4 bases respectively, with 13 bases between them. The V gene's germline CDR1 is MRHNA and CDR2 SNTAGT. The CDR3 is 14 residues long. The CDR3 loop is CASRPGTPYNEQFF. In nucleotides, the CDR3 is TGTGCCAGCAGGCCCGGGACTCCGTACAATGAGCAGTTCTTC.

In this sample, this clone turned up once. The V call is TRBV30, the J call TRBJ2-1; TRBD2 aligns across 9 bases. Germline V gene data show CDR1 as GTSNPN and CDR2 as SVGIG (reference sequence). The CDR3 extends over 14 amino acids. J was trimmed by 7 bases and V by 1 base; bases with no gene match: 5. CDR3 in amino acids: CAWSGLAGINEQFF. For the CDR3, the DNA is TGTGCCTGGAGTGGGCTAGCGGGAATAAATGAGCAGTTCTTC.

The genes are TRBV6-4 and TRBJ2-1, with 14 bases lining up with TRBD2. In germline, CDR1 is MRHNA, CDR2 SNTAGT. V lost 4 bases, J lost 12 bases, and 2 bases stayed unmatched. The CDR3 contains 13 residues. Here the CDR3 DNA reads TGTGCCAGCAGTGTCGGGACTAGCGGGGGGCAGTTCTTC. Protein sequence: CASSVGTSGGQFF.